The T cell receptor beta chain under discussion was sequenced for a study of cytomegalovirus exposure and HLA in healthy donors. The wider study: Earlier sequencing of 150 million to 200 million T cells yielded about 120 million unique TCR beta sequences.

Details on this clone: Its target is unknown.

Study-wide results and caveats: Earlier analysis looked at TCR beta V segments, and most were productive about 90% or about 30% of the time. Clonal expansion, a later analysis showed, was greater in HLA-associated TCR beta chains than in equally common others.

Primers included in the PCR were 60 Vbeta and 13 Jbeta primers. TCRdb's copy holds only in-frame clones and misses some; the assay was immunoSEQ multiplex PCR. The sample totals around 130,000 clones; its top ten clones hold 1.5% to 2.5%. Germline V gene sequence: CDR1 SGHVS, CDR2 FQNEAQ. CDR3 size: 14 residues. V was shortened by 7 bases and J by 4 bases, with 15 bases between the two germline ends. This receptor was taken from a woman aged 55-70 years in good health and CMV-seronegative. V is TRBV7-8 and J is TRBJ2-3; tentatively, D is TRBD2 (7 bases). Sequencing was carried out using PBMCs. The CDR3 nucleotides are TGTGCCAGCAAAAACGGGGGGCCCGCAGATACGCAGTATTTT. This sequence encodes CASKNGGPADTQYF.